Listed below are T cell receptor beta chains from one sample, sequenced in a study of CD8 T cells in Susac syndrome. TCRdb reprocessed the immunoSEQ multiplex PCR reads with MiXCR, giving one entry per CDR3 protein. The data contain about 85,000 distinct CDR3 sequences, around 94% of them singletons. Sequences were obtained from CD8+ T cells from PBMCs. These receptors all come from a human donor in good health. The CDR3 runs from the conserved cysteine through the conserved F or W. Each record gives: D gene, J gene, V gene, clone size, CDR3 protein, CDR3 DNA. The D gene is left open where the match is weak. Some rows mark clone size as missing; the rest say once, few, many or name a class of expanded clone.

d_gene: TRBD1; j_gene: TRBJ1-2; v_gene: TRBV7-9; abundance: .; CDR3aa: CASSPDRVSTNYGYTF; CDR3nt: TGTGCCAGCAGCCCTGACAGGGTCTCCACTAACTATGGCTACACCTTC
d_gene: TRBD1; j_gene: TRBJ2-3; v_gene: TRBV15; abundance: .; CDR3aa: CATSRGRGQVYTQYF; CDR3nt: TGTGCCACCAGCAGAGGACGGGGACAGGTCTACACGCAGTATTTT
d_gene: .; j_gene: TRBJ2-7; v_gene: TRBV18; abundance: .; CDR3aa: CASSPDNTYEQYF; CDR3nt: TGTGCCAGCTCACCCGACAATACCTACGAGCAGTACTTC
d_gene: .; j_gene: TRBJ2-1; v_gene: TRBV20-1; abundance: .; CDR3aa: CSAWGADNEQFF; CDR3nt: TGCAGTGCTTGGGGTGCGGACAATGAGCAGTTCTTC
d_gene: TRBD2; j_gene: TRBJ2-6; v_gene: TRBV28; abundance: .; CDR3aa: CASRQPSPGLALPSGANVLTF; CDR3nt: TGTGCCAGCAGGCAACCGTCACCGGGACTAGCCTTACCCAGCGGGGCCAACGTCCTGACTTTC
d_gene: .; j_gene: TRBJ1-5; v_gene: TRBV9; abundance: .; CDR3aa: CASSRSGGLQPQHF; CDR3nt: TGTGCCAGCAGCCGTAGTGGGGGGCTTCAGCCCCAGCATTTT
d_gene: .; j_gene: TRBJ2-1; v_gene: TRBV27; abundance: few; CDR3aa: CASSPGLFEQFF; CDR3nt: TGTGCCAGCAGTCCAGGCCTGTTTGAGCAGTTCTTC
d_gene: .; j_gene: TRBJ2-1; v_gene: TRBV12-3/TRBV12-4; abundance: .; CDR3aa: CASSPVLNEQFF; CDR3nt: TGTGCCAGCAGTCCCGTCTTAAATGAGCAGTTCTTC
d_gene: .; j_gene: TRBJ1-2; v_gene: TRBV7-9; abundance: .; CDR3aa: CASSSGSKMSGGYTF; CDR3nt: TGTGCCAGCAGCTCTGGATCGAAGATGTCTGGTGGCTACACCTTC
d_gene: TRBD1; j_gene: TRBJ1-5; v_gene: TRBV4-1; abundance: .; CDR3aa: CASSQEGTGSGQPQHF; CDR3nt: TGCGCCAGCAGCCAAGAAGGGACAGGGTCGGGTCAGCCCCAGCATTTT
d_gene: .; j_gene: TRBJ2-1; v_gene: TRBV9; abundance: .; CDR3aa: CASSVDPSALSYNEQFF; CDR3nt: TGTGCCAGCAGCGTAGATCCGAGCGCTCTCTCCTACAATGAGCAGTTCTTC
d_gene: .; j_gene: TRBJ1-1; v_gene: TRBV5-1; abundance: .; CDR3aa: CASSLRPTEAFF; CDR3nt: TGCGCCAGCAGCTTAAGACCCACCGAAGCTTTCTTT
d_gene: .; j_gene: TRBJ2-1; v_gene: TRBV14; abundance: .; CDR3aa: CASSQRGGDEQFF; CDR3nt: TGTGCCAGCAGCCAAAGGGGCGGGGATGAGCAGTTCTTC
d_gene: .; j_gene: TRBJ2-1; v_gene: TRBV19; abundance: .; CDR3aa: CASSGRRFNEQFF; CDR3nt: TGTGCCAGTAGTGGTCGACGGTTCAATGAGCAGTTCTTC
d_gene: .; j_gene: TRBJ2-7; v_gene: TRBV7-9; abundance: .; CDR3aa: CASSFGRYEQYF; CDR3nt: TGTGCCAGCAGCTTCGGCCGGTACGAGCAGTACTTC
d_gene: .; j_gene: TRBJ1-2; v_gene: TRBV25-1; abundance: once; CDR3aa: CASSEYDITNNYGYTF; CDR3nt: TGTGCCAGCAGTGAATATGACATAACTAATAACTATGGCTACACCTTC
d_gene: .; j_gene: TRBJ2-7; v_gene: TRBV20-1; abundance: .; CDR3aa: CSASPLQGGPYEQYF; CDR3nt: TGCAGTGCTAGCCCCTTACAAGGTGGGCCCTACGAGCAGTACTTC
d_gene: TRBD2; j_gene: TRBJ2-7; v_gene: TRBV4-1; abundance: .; CDR3aa: CASSRQAGVSYEQYF; CDR3nt: TGCGCCAGCAGCCGGCAAGCGGGGGTGTCCTACGAGCAGTACTTC
d_gene: TRBD1; j_gene: TRBJ1-2; v_gene: TRBV20-1; abundance: .; CDR3aa: CSAQGADYGYTF; CDR3nt: TGCAGTGCCCAGGGGGCAGACTATGGCTACACCTTC
d_gene: .; j_gene: TRBJ2-1; v_gene: TRBV7-9; abundance: medium-sized; CDR3aa: CASSLAGTYNEQFF; CDR3nt: TGTGCCAGCAGCTTGGCCGGTACATACAATGAGCAGTTCTTC
d_gene: .; j_gene: TRBJ2-1; v_gene: TRBV24-1; abundance: .; CDR3aa: CATSEVDSPWFF; CDR3nt: TGTGCCACCAGTGAGGTCGACAGCCCGTGGTTCTTC
d_gene: .; j_gene: TRBJ1-1; v_gene: TRBV30; abundance: .; CDR3aa: CAWSPDRNTEAFF; CDR3nt: TGTGCCTGGAGTCCTGACAGGAACACTGAAGCTTTCTTT
d_gene: .; j_gene: TRBJ2-1; v_gene: TRBV28; abundance: .; CDR3aa: CASSFSPWDANNEQFF; CDR3nt: TGTGCCAGCAGCTTCTCACCTTGGGACGCAAACAATGAGCAGTTCTTC
d_gene: TRBD1; j_gene: TRBJ1-1; v_gene: TRBV6-5; abundance: .; CDR3aa: CASTRDRGVEAFF; CDR3nt: TGTGCCAGCACCCGGGACAGGGGGGTCGAAGCTTTCTTT
d_gene: .; j_gene: TRBJ1-5; v_gene: TRBV7-2; abundance: .; CDR3aa: CASSSTMDGDQPQHF; CDR3nt: TGTGCCAGCAGCTCCACTATGGACGGGGATCAGCCCCAGCATTTT
d_gene: .; j_gene: TRBJ1-2; v_gene: TRBV20-1; abundance: .; CDR3aa: CSAKDLYGYTF; CDR3nt: TGCAGTGCTAAGGACCTCTATGGCTACACCTTC
d_gene: TRBD2; j_gene: TRBJ2-1; v_gene: TRBV4-3; abundance: .; CDR3aa: CASSQGLTGTNNEQFF; CDR3nt: TGCGCCAGCAGCCAAGGACTAACCGGGACTAACAATGAGCAGTTCTTC
d_gene: .; j_gene: TRBJ2-6; v_gene: TRBV10-3; abundance: .; CDR3aa: CAIGGGSGANVLTF; CDR3nt: TGTGCCATCGGGGGTGGGTCCGGGGCCAACGTCCTGACTTTC
d_gene: .; j_gene: TRBJ2-7; v_gene: TRBV28; abundance: .; CDR3aa: CASSLLRSYEQYF; CDR3nt: TGTGCCAGCAGTTTACTACGGTCCTACGAGCAGTACTTC
d_gene: TRBD1; j_gene: TRBJ1-5; v_gene: TRBV29-1; abundance: .; CDR3aa: CSVGDRGSGQPQHF; CDR3nt: TGCAGCGTCGGGGACAGGGGGTCTGGTCAGCCCCAGCATTTT
d_gene: TRBD1; j_gene: TRBJ1-2; v_gene: TRBV27; abundance: .; CDR3aa: CASSLSRGQVIYGYTF; CDR3nt: TGTGCCAGCAGTTTATCTCGGGGACAGGTGATCTATGGCTACACCTTC
d_gene: .; j_gene: TRBJ1-6; v_gene: TRBV6-4; abundance: .; CDR3aa: CASSDGRDNSPLHF; CDR3nt: TGTGCCAGCAGTGACGGCAGGGATAATTCACCCCTCCACTTT
d_gene: .; j_gene: TRBJ2-1; v_gene: TRBV7-9; abundance: .; CDR3aa: CASSSRGKGPYNEQFF; CDR3nt: TGTGCCAGCAGCTCACGGGGTAAGGGGCCCTACAATGAGCAGTTCTTC
d_gene: .; j_gene: TRBJ2-7; v_gene: TRBV5-1; abundance: .; CDR3aa: CASSLEPGGSYEQYF; CDR3nt: TGCGCCAGCAGCTTGGAACCAGGGGGGTCCTACGAGCAGTACTTC
d_gene: TRBD2; j_gene: TRBJ2-1; v_gene: TRBV13; abundance: .; CDR3aa: CASSLQHLAGAWDEQFF; CDR3nt: TGTGCCAGCAGCCTACAGCACCTAGCGGGAGCATGGGATGAGCAGTTCTTC
d_gene: .; j_gene: TRBJ2-1; v_gene: TRBV20-1; abundance: .; CDR3aa: CSARALEGTFYEQFF; CDR3nt: TGCAGTGCTAGAGCTCTTGAAGGGACCTTCTATGAGCAGTTCTTC
d_gene: TRBD1; j_gene: TRBJ1-5; v_gene: TRBV7-9; abundance: .; CDR3aa: CASSLGGQGTNQPQHF; CDR3nt: TGTGCCAGCAGCCTAGGCGGACAGGGGACAAATCAGCCCCAGCATTTT
d_gene: .; j_gene: TRBJ1-1; v_gene: TRBV7-9; abundance: .; CDR3aa: CASSLGDARNTEAFF; CDR3nt: TGTGCCAGCAGCTTAGGCGACGCAAGGAACACTGAAGCTTTCTTT
d_gene: .; j_gene: TRBJ2-2; v_gene: TRBV9; abundance: .; CDR3aa: CASSQGMRLELFF; CDR3nt: TGTGCCAGCAGCCAAGGCATGAGGTTGGAGCTGTTTTTT
d_gene: .; j_gene: TRBJ1-1; v_gene: TRBV7-9; abundance: .; CDR3aa: CASHSPFPEAFF; CDR3nt: TGTGCCAGCCACAGCCCTTTTCCCGAAGCTTTCTTT
d_gene: .; j_gene: TRBJ1-1; v_gene: TRBV29-1; abundance: .; CDR3aa: CSVVSGDLNTEAFF; CDR3nt: TGCAGCGTTGTATCTGGGGATCTCAACACTGAAGCTTTCTTT